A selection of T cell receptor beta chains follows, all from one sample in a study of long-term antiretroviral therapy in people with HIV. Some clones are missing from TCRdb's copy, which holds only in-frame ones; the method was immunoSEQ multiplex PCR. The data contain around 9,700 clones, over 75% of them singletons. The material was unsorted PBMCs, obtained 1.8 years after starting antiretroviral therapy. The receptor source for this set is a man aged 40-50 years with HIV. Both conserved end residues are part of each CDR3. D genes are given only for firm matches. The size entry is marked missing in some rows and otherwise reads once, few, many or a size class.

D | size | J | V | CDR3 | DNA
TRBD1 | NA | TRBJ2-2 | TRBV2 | CASSDDRVVYTGELFF | TGTGCCAGCAGTGATGACAGGGTAGTTTACACCGGGGAGCTGTTTTTT
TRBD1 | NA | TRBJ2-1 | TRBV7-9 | CASSPTGGRDEQFF | TGTGCCAGCAGCCCGACAGGGGGTCGTGATGAGCAGTTCTTC
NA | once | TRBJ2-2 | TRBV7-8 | CASHTVNTGELFF | TGTGCCAGTCACACGGTTAACACCGGGGAGCTGTTTTTT
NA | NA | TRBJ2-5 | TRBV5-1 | CASSLVVQETQYF | TGCGCCAGCAGCTTGGTTGTTCAAGAGACCCAGTACTTC
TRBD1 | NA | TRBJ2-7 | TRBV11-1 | CASSAQGATYEQYF | TGTGCCAGCAGCGCACAGGGGGCAACCTACGAGCAGTACTTC
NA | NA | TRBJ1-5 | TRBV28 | CASSLPSDSPQPQHF | TGTGCCAGCAGTTTACCCTCGGACTCCCCTCAGCCCCAGCATTTT
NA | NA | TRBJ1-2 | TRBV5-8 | CASSGSTIREYGYTF | TGTGCCAGCAGCGGCAGTACCATCCGGGAGTATGGCTACACCTTC
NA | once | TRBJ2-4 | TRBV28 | CASSFPPSRQNIQYF | TGTGCCAGCAGTTTCCCGCCCAGCCGTCAAAACATTCAGTACTTC
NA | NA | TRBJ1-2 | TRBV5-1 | CASSTREDSYGYTF | TGCGCCAGCAGCACAAGGGAGGATAGTTATGGCTACACCTTC
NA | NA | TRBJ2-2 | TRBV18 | CASSQSHTGELFF | TGTGCCAGCTCACAGAGTCACACCGGGGAGCTGTTTTTT
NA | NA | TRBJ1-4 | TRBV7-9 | CASSLGAGSEKLFF | TGTGCCAGCAGCTTAGGTGCGGGGAGTGAAAAACTGTTTTTT
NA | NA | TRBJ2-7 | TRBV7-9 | CASSPKSSQGVYEQYF | TGTGCCAGCAGCCCGAAATCGTCTCAGGGAGTATACGAGCAGTACTTC
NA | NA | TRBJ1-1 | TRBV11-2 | CASSRQAEAFF | TGTGCCAGCAGCAGACAGGCGGAAGCTTTCTTT
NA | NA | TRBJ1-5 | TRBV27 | CASSPDKYSNQPQHF | TGTGCCAGCAGCCCAGACAAGTATAGCAATCAGCCCCAGCATTTT
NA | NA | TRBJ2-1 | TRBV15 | CATSRDWLGAREQFF | TGTGCCACCAGCAGAGATTGGTTAGGGGCCCGTGAGCAGTTCTTC
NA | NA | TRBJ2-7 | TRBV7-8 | CASSLGSTTYEQYF | TGTGCCAGCAGCTTAGGGTCAACTACCTACGAGCAGTACTTC
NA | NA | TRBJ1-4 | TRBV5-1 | CASRQSENEKLFF | TGCGCCAGCAGACAATCAGAAAATGAAAAACTGTTTTTT
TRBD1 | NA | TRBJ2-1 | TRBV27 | CASSTTGDEQFF | TGTGCCAGCAGTACGACAGGGGATGAGCAGTTCTTC
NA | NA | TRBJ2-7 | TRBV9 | CASSAGVGPISYEQYF | TGTGCCAGCAGCGCAGGAGTGGGACCGATCTCCTACGAGCAGTACTTC
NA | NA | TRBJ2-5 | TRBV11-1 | CASSLEWAQGKYF | TGTGCCAGCAGCTTAGAATGGGCGCAAGGGAAGTACTTC
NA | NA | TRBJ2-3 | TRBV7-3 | CASSSNTDTQYF | TGTGCCAGCAGCTCAAACACAGATACGCAGTATTTT
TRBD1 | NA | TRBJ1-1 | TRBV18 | CASSPDPGGTNTEAFF | TGTGCCAGCTCACCCGACCCAGGGGGGACGAACACTGAAGCTTTCTTT
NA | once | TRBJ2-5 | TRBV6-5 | CASSSRETQYF | TGTGCCAGCAGTTCACGTGAGACCCAGTACTTC
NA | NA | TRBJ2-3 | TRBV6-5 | CASSYDGGDTQYF | TGTGCCAGCAGTTATGATGGGGGGGATACGCAGTATTTT
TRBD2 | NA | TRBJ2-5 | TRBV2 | CASSSGSDETQYF | TGTGCCAGCAGTAGCGGGAGTGACGAGACCCAGTACTTC
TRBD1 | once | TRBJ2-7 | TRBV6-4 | CASSDGLQGAWNEQYF | TGTGCCAGCAGTGACGGTCTCCAGGGGGCTTGGAACGAGCAGTACTTC
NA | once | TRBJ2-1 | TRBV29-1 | CSVEIRSSYNEQFF | TGCAGCGTCGAAATTAGGAGCTCCTACAATGAGCAGTTCTTC
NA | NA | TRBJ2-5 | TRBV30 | CAWSVWQGETQYF | TGTGCCTGGAGTGTCTGGCAGGGAGAGACCCAGTACTTC
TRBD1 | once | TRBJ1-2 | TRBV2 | CASSNTGGADYGYTF | TGTGCCAGCAGTAATACAGGGGGCGCGGACTATGGCTACACCTTC
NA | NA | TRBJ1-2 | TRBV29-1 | CSVDTGTYGYTF | TGCAGCGTTGACACAGGGACCTATGGCTACACCTTC
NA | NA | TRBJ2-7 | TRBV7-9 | CASGLAYYEQYF | TGTGCCAGCGGCCTAGCGTACTACGAGCAGTACTTC
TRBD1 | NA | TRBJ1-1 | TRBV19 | CASSRDRTNTEAFF | TGTGCCAGTAGTAGGGACAGGACGAACACTGAAGCTTTCTTT
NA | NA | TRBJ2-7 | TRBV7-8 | CASSHYHEQYF | TGTGCCAGCAGCCACTACCACGAGCAGTACTTC
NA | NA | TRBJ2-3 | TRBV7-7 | CASSFGMGDTQYF | TGTGCCAGCAGCTTTGGGATGGGAGATACGCAGTATTTT
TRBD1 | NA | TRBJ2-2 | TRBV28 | CASSRYRGVGGELFF | TGTGCCAGCAGTAGATACAGGGGGGTCGGCGGGGAGCTGTTTTTT
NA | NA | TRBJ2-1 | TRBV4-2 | CASSPTFNEQFF | TGTGCCAGCAGCCCCACGTTCAATGAGCAGTTCTTC
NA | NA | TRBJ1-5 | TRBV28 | CASSPSGGLAQPQHF | TGTGCCAGCAGCCCCTCAGGAGGGCTGGCTCAGCCCCAGCATTTT
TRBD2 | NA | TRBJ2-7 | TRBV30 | CAWSGGGPYEQYF | TGTGCCTGGAGTGGGGGGGGACCCTACGAGCAGTACTTC
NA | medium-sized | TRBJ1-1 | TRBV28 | CASSISSLEAFF | TGTGCCAGCAGCATCAGCAGCCTTGAAGCTTTCTTT